The present T cell receptor (beta chain) was sequenced within a study of T cells in localized non-small cell lung cancer. The CDR3 contains 14 residues. Trimming removed 0 bases from V and 3 bases from J, with 7 bases in between. Germline-derived CDR1 and CDR2 are SGDLS and YYNGEE. The data were produced by immunoSEQ multiplex PCR, yet TCRdb's version contains in-frame clones alone and is incomplete. The table lists more than 100,000 clones, approximately 88% of them singletons. The V and J genes are TRBV9 and TRBJ2-1, with D hard to call. The sample consisted of peripheral blood, taken before any cancer treatment. This TCR came from a female donor over 55 with stage I lung adenocarcinoma. This chain's CDR3 is CASSVEEHYNEQFF. CDR3 coding DNA: TGTGCCAGCAGCGTAGAAGAGCACTACAATGAGCAGTTCTTC.